The rows below give T cell receptor beta chains drawn from one sample of a study of T cell repertoires in cytomegalovirus infection. These receptors have no known antigen. TCRdb analysed the reads with MiXCR anew, one entry per CDR3 protein. The sample carries about half a million distinct CDR3 sequences, roughly 34% recorded once. The specimen was cultured PBMCs, collected from culture after CMV antigen stimulation. The receptors shown here come from a human donor in good health (CMV status not recorded). Some clones in this sample may be carry-over from other donors' samples. CDR3s include the opening cysteine and the closing phenylalanine or tryptophan.

V gene: TRBV29-1
CDR3 protein: CSVEGVRDTEAFF

V gene: TRBV6-5
CDR3 protein: CASRGGGQVNQPQHF

V gene: TRBV12-3/TRBV12-4
CDR3 protein: CASSRSGAGGPYNEQFF

V gene: TRBV4-1
CDR3 protein: CASSQSYPPTGWTEAFF

V gene: TRBV12-3/TRBV12-4
CDR3 protein: CASGTGDGNTIYF

V gene: TRBV28
CDR3 protein: CASMEGTANNEQFF

V gene: TRBV27
CDR3 protein: CASSSSSYNSPLHF

V gene: TRBV29-1
CDR3 protein: CSVVGPSISDTQYF

V gene: TRBV4-1
CDR3 protein: CASSPGRGIQYF

V gene: TRBV9
CDR3 protein: CASSVDQHTGELFF

V gene: TRBV6-2/TRBV6-3
CDR3 protein: CASSPVRGDSRAGNQPQHF

V gene: TRBV28
CDR3 protein: CASSFAVAGAGRETQYF